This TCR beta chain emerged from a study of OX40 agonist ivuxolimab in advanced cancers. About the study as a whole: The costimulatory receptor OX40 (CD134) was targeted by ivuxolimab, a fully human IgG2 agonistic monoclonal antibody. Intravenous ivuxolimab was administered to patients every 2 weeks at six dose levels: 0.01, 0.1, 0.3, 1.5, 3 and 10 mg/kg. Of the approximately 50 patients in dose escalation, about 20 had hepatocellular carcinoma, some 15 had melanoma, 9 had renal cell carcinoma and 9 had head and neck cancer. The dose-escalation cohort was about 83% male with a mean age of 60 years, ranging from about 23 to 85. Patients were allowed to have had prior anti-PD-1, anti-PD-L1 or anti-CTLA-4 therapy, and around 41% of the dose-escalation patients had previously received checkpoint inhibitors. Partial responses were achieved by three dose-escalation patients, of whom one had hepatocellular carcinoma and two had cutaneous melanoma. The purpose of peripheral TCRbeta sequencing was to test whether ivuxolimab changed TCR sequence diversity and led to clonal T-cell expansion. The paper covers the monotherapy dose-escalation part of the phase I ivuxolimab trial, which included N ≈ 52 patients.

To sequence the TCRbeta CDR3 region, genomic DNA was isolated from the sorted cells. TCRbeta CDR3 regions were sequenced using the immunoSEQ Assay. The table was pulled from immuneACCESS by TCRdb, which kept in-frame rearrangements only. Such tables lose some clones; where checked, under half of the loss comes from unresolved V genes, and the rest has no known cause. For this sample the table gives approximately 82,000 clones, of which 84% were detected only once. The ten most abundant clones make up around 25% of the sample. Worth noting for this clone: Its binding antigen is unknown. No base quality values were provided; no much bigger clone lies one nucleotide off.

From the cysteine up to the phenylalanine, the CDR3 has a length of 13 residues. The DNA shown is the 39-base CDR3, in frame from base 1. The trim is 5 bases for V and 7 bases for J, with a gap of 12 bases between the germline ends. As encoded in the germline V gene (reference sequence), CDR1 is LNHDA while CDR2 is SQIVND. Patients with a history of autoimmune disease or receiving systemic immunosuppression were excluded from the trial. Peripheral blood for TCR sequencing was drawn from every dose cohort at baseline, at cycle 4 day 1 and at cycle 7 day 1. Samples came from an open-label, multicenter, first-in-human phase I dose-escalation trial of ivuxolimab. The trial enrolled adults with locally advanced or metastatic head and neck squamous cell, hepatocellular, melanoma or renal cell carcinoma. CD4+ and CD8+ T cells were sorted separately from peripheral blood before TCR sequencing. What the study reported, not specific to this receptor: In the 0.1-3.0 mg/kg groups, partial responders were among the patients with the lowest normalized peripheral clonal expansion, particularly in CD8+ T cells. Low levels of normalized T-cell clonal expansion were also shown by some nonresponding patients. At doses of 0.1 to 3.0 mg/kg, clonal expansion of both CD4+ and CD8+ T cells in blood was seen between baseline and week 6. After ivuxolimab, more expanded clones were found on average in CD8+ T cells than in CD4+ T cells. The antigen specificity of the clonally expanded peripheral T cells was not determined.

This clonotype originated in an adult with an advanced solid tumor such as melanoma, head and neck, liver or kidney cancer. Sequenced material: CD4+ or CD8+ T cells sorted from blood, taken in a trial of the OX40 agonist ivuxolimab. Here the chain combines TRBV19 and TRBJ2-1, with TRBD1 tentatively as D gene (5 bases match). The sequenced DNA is TGTGCCAGTAGTTCAGACAGTCGGAATGAGCAGTTCTTC. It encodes CASSSDSRNEQFF.